The 20 T cell receptor beta chains reported below all come from one sample, sequenced in a study of T cell changes during pregnancy in multiple sclerosis. TCRdb's table, derived via immunoSEQ multiplex PCR, lists solely in-frame clones and lacks some. Of around 20,000 clones in the sample, nearly 90% were seen once. The starting material was CD8+ T cells from peripheral blood mononuclear cells, obtained in the second trimester of pregnancy. Receptor source: a female donor in good health, enrolled as a control in a pregnancy study.

The chain has TRBV28 and TRBJ2-7; the match to TRBD2 covers 8 bases. J was trimmed by 8 bases and V by 7 bases; bases with no gene match: 7. Germline V gene sequence: CDR1 MDHEN, CDR2 SYDVKM. This CDR3 is 12 amino acids long. CDR3 protein: CASTSTSVQQYF. The CDR3 DNA reads as TGTGCCAGCACTTCGACTAGCGTACAGCAGTACTTC. Looking up the rest from reference TRBV28 and TRBJ2-7 gives the full variable domain: DVKVTQSSRYLVKRTGEKVFLECVQDMDHENMFWYRQDPGLGLRLIYFSYDVKMKEKGDIPEGYSVSREKKERFSLILESASTNQTSMYLCASTSTSVQQYFGPGTRLTVT.

The chain joins TRBV7-9 to TRBJ1-5; D gene uncertain. V was shortened by 4 bases and J by 8 bases, with 9 bases between the two germline ends. Germline V gene data show CDR1 as SEHNR and CDR2 as FQNEAQ (reference sequence). The CDR3 has 12 residues. This CDR3 reads CASSSFGEPQHF. As DNA, the CDR3 is TGTGCCAGCAGCTCATTTGGAGAGCCCCAGCATTTT.

The rearrangement joins TRBV30 to TRBJ2-3, with 11 bases that match TRBD2. Germline assignment: CDR1 GTSNPN and CDR2 SVGIG (reference sequence). V lost 5 bases and J lost 3; bases outside the gene matches: 1. The CDR3 has 13 residues. In nucleotides, the CDR3 is TGTGCCTGGCTAGCGGGGGGTACAGATACGCAGTATTTT. Translation gives CAWLAGGTDTQYF.

This sequence joins TRBV19 and TRBJ1-5; the D is unclear. There are 13 residues in the CDR3. Germline CDR1 LNHDA, CDR2 SQIVND (reference sequence). V was shortened by 6 bases and J by 6 bases, with 12 bases between the two germline ends. This CDR3 is CASSWGGGQPQHF. The CDR3 region has the DNA TGTGCCAGTAGCTGGGGAGGCGGTCAGCCCCAGCATTTT.

The rearrangement links TRBV19 to TRBJ2-7; 7 bases match TRBD1. V dropped 6 bases and J dropped 13; count of bases not matched to a gene: 9. Germline values: CDR1 LNHDA, CDR2 SQIVND (reference sequence). The length of the CDR3 is 11 residues. This chain's CDR3 is CASSMGTVSYF. In DNA, the CDR3 is TGTGCCAGTAGCATGGGGACAGTCTCTTACTTC.

V gene TRBV29-1 combines with J gene TRBJ1-2; TRBD1 aligns across 8 bases. This CDR3 region has 13 residues. V shed 4 bases, J shed 4 bases, and the junction held 5 bases outside the gene matches. CDR1 is SQVTM, CDR2 ANQGSEA, per germline. CDR3 in DNA: TGCAGCGTTGGGGTCACAGGGGGCTATGGCTACACCTTC. This translates into CSVGVTGGYGYTF.

J is TRBJ2-1 and V is TRBV6-1, with a weak D call TRBD1 (5 bases). This CDR3 is 15 amino acids long. Germline V CDR1 and CDR2: MNHNS, SASEGT. Trimming left V 5 bases short and J 2 bases short, with 13 bases between. In DNA form, the CDR3 reads TGTGCCAGCAGTCCGACAGAGAACCCCTACAATGAGCAGTTCTTC. Encoded protein: CASSPTENPYNEQFF.

The chain has TRBV29-1 and TRBJ2-3; tentatively, D is TRBD1 (6 bases). The V gene lost 6 bases and the J gene lost 2 bases, with 18 bases spanning the gap. In germline, CDR1 is SQVTM, CDR2 ANQGSEA. The CDR3 extends over 15 amino acids. In DNA form, the CDR3 reads TGCAGCGTCGAAAAGACAGGAAACCTCACAGATACGCAGTATTTT. It specifies CSVEKTGNLTDTQYF.

This rearrangement joins TRBV27 to TRBJ2-5; D not certain. CDR3 length: 11 residues. The germline CDR1 and CDR2 sequences are MNHEY and SMNVEV (reference sequence). The V gene lost 4 bases and the J gene lost 5 bases, with 5 bases spanning the gap. As DNA, the CDR3 is TGTGCCAGCAGTTCCGGGGAGACCCAGTACTTC. Its protein product is CASSSGETQYF.

This clone was seen once. The chain couples TRBV5-4 to TRBJ1-1; D is possibly TRBD1 (5 bases). The length of the CDR3 is 13 residues. The V gene's germline CDR1 is SGHNT and CDR2 YYREEE (reference sequence). The V end lost 3 bases, the J end lost 4 bases, and 10 bases lay between the germline ends. CDR3 coding DNA: TGTGCCAGCAGCTGGGGAGGGGCCACTGAAGCTTTCTTT. Translated, it gives CASSWGGATEAFF.

A few counts support this clone. The rearrangement uses TRBV30 and TRBJ1-5, with 8 positions matching TRBD1. Germline V gene sequence: CDR1 GTSNPN, CDR2 SVGIG (reference sequence). This CDR3 comprises 14 residues. V gave up 1 base and J gave up 6 bases; unmatched junction bases: 5. The CDR3 nucleotides read TGTGCCTGGAGTGAACAGGGGGATAGTCAGCCCCAGCATTTT. Translated, it gives CAWSEQGDSQPQHF. Full variable domain (missing parts from reference TRBV30 and TRBJ1-5): SQTIHQWPATLVQPVGSPLSLECTVEGTSNPNLYWYRQAAGRGLQLLFYSVGIGQISSEVPQNLSASRPQDRQFILSSKKLLLSDSGFYLCAWSEQGDSQPQHFGDGTRLSIL.

J is TRBJ2-3 and V is TRBV11-2, with D possibly being TRBD2 (7 bases). The ends were cut back, 0 bases at V and 1 base at J, with 14 bases in the middle. CDR3 length: 17 amino acids. The germline V gene has CDR1 SGHAT and CDR2 FQNNGV. As DNA, the CDR3 is TGTGCCAGCAGCTTAGAGGGCAGGGGAGGGGGCACAGATACGCAGTATTTT. This encodes CASSLEGRGGGTDTQYF.

This chain joins TRBV28 and TRBJ2-5, with D tentatively TRBD2 (5 bases). The CDR3 spans 12 residues. V was trimmed by 6 bases and J by 11 bases, leaving 16 bases between them. Germline CDR1 and CDR2: MDHEN and SYDVKM. CDR3 residues: CASRIPGGEQYF. CDR3 DNA sequence: TGTGCCAGCAGGATACCCGGTGGGGAGCAGTACTTC. Full variable domain (remainder filled in from reference TRBV28 and TRBJ2-5): DVKVTQSSRYLVKRTGEKVFLECVQDMDHENMFWYRQDPGLGLRLIYFSYDVKMKEKGDIPEGYSVSREKKERFSLILESASTNQTSMYLCASRIPGGEQYFGPGTRLLVL.

The chain employs TRBV6-6 and TRBJ2-7; D remains unclear. Trimming shortened V by 0 bases and J by 3 bases, and 9 bases separated the two germline ends. Germline CDR1 reads MNHNY; CDR2 reads SVGAGI (reference sequence). This CDR3 is 14 amino acids long. In DNA form, the CDR3 reads TGTGCCAGCAGTTACTCGTCTTCCGGCTACGAGCAGTACTTC. This codes for CASSYSSSGYEQYF.

The CDR3 spells CASSTGFEQFF. DNA of the CDR3: TGTGCCAGCAGTACGGGTTTTGAGCAGTTCTTC. The chain links TRBV28 to TRBJ2-1; no reliable D call. The CDR3 consists of 11 residues. Germline V gene data show CDR1 as MDHEN and CDR2 as SYDVKM. The V gene lost 5 bases and the J gene lost 9 bases, with 8 bases spanning the gap.

The V call is TRBV11-2, the J call TRBJ1-2, with TRBD1 identical over 8 bases. The CDR3 extends over 14 amino acids. Germline CDR1 SGHAT, CDR2 FQNNGV. After removal of 4 bases from V and 2 bases from J, the junction contained 3 bases not matched to a gene. The CDR3 nucleotides read TGTGCCAGCAGCTCGGGACAGGCGAACTATGGCTACACCTTC. This translates into CASSSGQANYGYTF.

DNA for the CDR3: TGTGCCAGCAGTTTGAACAGAGCCTACGAGCAGTACTTC. It specifies CASSLNRAYEQYF. V and J are TRBV27 and TRBJ2-7; D is ambiguous. There are 13 residues in the CDR3. Germline V lookup: CDR1 MNHEY, CDR2 SMNVEV (reference sequence). Trimming removed 3 bases from V and 2 bases from J, with 8 bases in between.

This rearrangement joins TRBV28 to TRBJ1-5, with no clear D. CDR3 length: 14 residues. The germline CDR1 and CDR2 sequences are MDHEN and SYDVKM. V was cut by 1 base and J by 6 bases, with 10 bases left in between. The CDR3 spells CASSLFQAGQPQHF. The CDR3 bases are TGTGCCAGCAGTTTATTCCAGGCGGGTCAGCCCCAGCATTTT.

The DNA for the CDR3 is TGTGCCAGCAGCGTAGCTAGCGGGGGGGACAATGAGCAGTTCTTC. It is translated as CASSVASGGDNEQFF. The chain links TRBV9 to TRBJ2-1, with 12 bases lining up with TRBD2. Trimming cost V 0 bases and J 5 bases; bases outside gene matches: 0. Germline V gene sequence: CDR1 SGDLS, CDR2 YYNGEE. This CDR3 has 15 amino acids.

The chain is built from TRBV4-2 and TRBJ1-4; tentative D call: TRBD1 (6 bases). V lost 4 bases and J lost 7, with 19 bases in between. CDR3 size: 16 residues. Germline CDR1 reads LGHNA; CDR2 reads YNFKEQ. The CDR3 sequence: CASSPRFGRGVEKLFF. The CDR3, as DNA: TGTGCCAGCAGCCCGCGATTCGGCAGGGGAGTTGAAAAACTGTTTTTT.